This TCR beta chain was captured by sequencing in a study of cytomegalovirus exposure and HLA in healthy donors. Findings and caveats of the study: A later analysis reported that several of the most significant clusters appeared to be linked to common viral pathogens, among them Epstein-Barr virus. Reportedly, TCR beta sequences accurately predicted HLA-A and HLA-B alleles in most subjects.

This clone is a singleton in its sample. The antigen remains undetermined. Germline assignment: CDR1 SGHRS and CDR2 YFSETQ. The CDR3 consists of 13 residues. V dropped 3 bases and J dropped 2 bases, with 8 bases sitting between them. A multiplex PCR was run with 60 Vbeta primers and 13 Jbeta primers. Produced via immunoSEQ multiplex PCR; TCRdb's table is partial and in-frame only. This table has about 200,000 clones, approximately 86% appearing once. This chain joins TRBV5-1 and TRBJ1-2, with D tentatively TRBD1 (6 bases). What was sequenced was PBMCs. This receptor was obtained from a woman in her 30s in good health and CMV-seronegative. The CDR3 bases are TGCGCCAGCAGCTCCGGACAGAACTATGGCTACACCTTC. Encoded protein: CASSSGQNYGYTF.